The sequence of this T cell receptor beta chain was determined in a study of OX40 agonist ivuxolimab in advanced cancers. Study details: Having had anti-PD-1, anti-PD-L1 or anti-CTLA-4 therapy before was allowed, and over 35% had some.

This clone was seen a single time. Profiled with immunoSEQ multiplex PCR; TCRdb holds only in-frame clones, not every one. The data contain 90,000 or so clones, about 90% of them singletons. V was shortened by 6 bases and J by 6 bases, with 16 bases between the two germline ends. The CDR3 is made up of 13 amino acids. Germline V CDR1 and CDR2: SGHKS, YYEKEE (reference sequence). The chain recombines TRBV5-5 with TRBJ2-7; a weak D match, TRBD2 (5 bases). The sequences come from CD4+ or CD8+ T cells sorted from blood, collected in a trial of the OX40 agonist ivuxolimab. This TCR was recovered from an adult with an advanced solid tumor such as melanoma, head and neck, liver or kidney cancer. CDR3 coding DNA: TGTGCCAGCAACTACCGGGGAAGCTCCGAGCAGTACTTC. This codes for CASNYRGSSEQYF.